Each of the 7 T cell receptor beta chains below was sequenced from the same sample in a study of beta chain features in type 1 diabetes (dated 2018 in TCRdb). The library was obtained by the immunoSEQ multiplex PCR assay. The entire isolated RNA was reverse transcribed using the High Capacity cDNA Reverse Transcription Kit, and thus expressed TCRB transcripts were sequenced. TCRdb provides this immuneACCESS table in a form limited to in-frame rearrangements. Some clones are lacking; in checked studies, under half of them reflect an unresolved V gene, and why the rest are absent is not known. This sample lists a few hundred thousand clones; roughly a tenth were detected once. The ten largest clones capture around 0.66% of the sample. Overall results and qualifications from the work: Type 1 diabetes patients showed a moderate but significant shortening of TCRB CDR3 length in all four CD4+ subsets.

These receptors' targets are unknown. Sequenced sample: central memory CD4+ T cells from blood. The receptors originated from a young man with type 1 diabetes.

There are many counts of this clone. The chain couples TRBV7-9 to TRBJ1-2; no definite D call. The V gene lost 5 bases and the J gene lost 7 bases, with 8 bases spanning the gap. The CDR3 extends over 11 amino acids. Germline lookup yields CDR1 SEHNR and CDR2 FQNEAQ (reference sequence). CDR3 amino acids: CASSVDTGYTF. CDR3 nucleotides: TGTGCCAGCAGCGTCGACACTGGCTACACCTTC.

This clone has more than one count but fewer than ten. V gene TRBV19 combines with J gene TRBJ1-3; 7 positions agree with TRBD1. Germline lookup yields CDR1 LNHDA and CDR2 SQIVND (reference sequence). This CDR3 region has 18 residues. V lost 5 bases to trimming and J lost 0 bases; unmatched junction nucleotides: 13. CDR3: CASSRKGTAIDSGNTIYF. For the CDR3, the DNA is TGTGCCAGTAGTCGGAAAGGGACAGCAATCGACTCTGGAAACACCATATATTTT.

This clone has just a few counts. This chain uses TRBV28 with TRBJ2-7; TRBD1 agrees at 7 bases. Germline V CDR1 and CDR2: MDHEN, SYDVKM. The trim removed 5 bases at V and 5 bases at J, leaving 6 bases unmatched. The CDR3 covers 13 residues. The CDR3: CASSKTGLDEQYF. The CDR3 DNA reads as TGTGCCAGCAGTAAGACAGGGCTGGACGAGCAGTACTTC.

The chain has TRBV27 and TRBJ2-2; D is unclear. Germline V lookup: CDR1 MNHEY, CDR2 SMNVEV (reference sequence). Trimming stripped 3 bases from V and 2 bases from J, with 10 bases between. The CDR3 has 15 amino acids. CDR3 DNA sequence: TGTGCCAGCAGTTTTGTGCATACTAACACCGGGGAGCTGTTTTTT. It codes for CASSFVHTNTGELFF.

This clone was counted only a few times. The chain has TRBV10-3 and TRBJ1-1; possible D gene TRBD1, 5 bases. The CDR3 sequence is 13 residues long. Looked up from germline, CDR1 is ENHRY and CDR2 is SYGVKD. V lost 10 bases and J lost 5, with 17 bases in between. The CDR3 DNA follows: TGTGCCACCCGGACACCTAAGCAGACTGAAGCTTTCTTT. Translation: CATRTPKQTEAFF.

The V and J genes are TRBV11-2 and TRBJ1-1, with D possibly TRBD1 on 5 matching bases. Trimming took 5 bases from V and 7 from J, leaving 14 bases between them. CDR1 and CDR2 from the germline V gene are SGHAT and FQNNGV. The CDR3 loop spans 13 amino acids. DNA for the CDR3: TGTGCCAGCAGCACACGGGGGGACCGTGAAGCTTTCTTT. Amino acid sequence: CASSTRGDREAFF.

This clone has a handful of counts. The genes are TRBV11-3 and TRBJ1-1, with a weak D call TRBD1 (6 bases). CDR1 and CDR2 from the germline V gene are SGHNT and YENEEA. CDR3 length equals 16 residues. V lost 5 bases and J 4 bases, leaving 20 bases between the germline ends. CDR3 bases: TGTGCCAGCAGCCCAGGGGTGGGGTTCGGGGGCACTGAAGCTTTCTTT. It yields the protein CASSPGVGFGGTEAFF.